Listed below are T cell receptor beta chains from one sample, sequenced in a study of blood T cell repertoires in COVID-19. TCRdb's table, derived via immunoSEQ multiplex PCR, lists solely in-frame clones and lacks some. This sample has roughly 93,000 clones; roughly 87% occur once, and the top ten carry around 8.6%. The source material was peripheral blood. The receptors shown here come from a man aged 45 to 65 with acute or convalescent COVID-19. Each CDR3 is given with its conserved first and last residue. Each record gives: clone size, J gene, CDR3 length, V gene, D gene, CDR3 protein, CDR3 DNA. A D gene is named only where the DNA matches it firmly. Rows give clone size only sometimes, using once, few, many, or a class for an expanded clone.

abundance: NA; j_gene: TRBJ1-2; len: 16; v_gene: TRBV6-1; d_gene: TRBD1; CDR3aa: CASSATGSSWNYGYTF; CDR3nt: TGTGCCAGCAGTGCGACAGGGTCGAGTTGGAACTATGGCTACACCTTC
abundance: NA; j_gene: TRBJ1-2; len: 13; v_gene: TRBV6-4; d_gene: TRBD1; CDR3aa: CATPRDSNYGYTF; CDR3nt: TGTGCCACTCCCCGGGACAGCAACTATGGCTACACCTTC
abundance: NA; j_gene: TRBJ2-3; len: 14; v_gene: TRBV30; d_gene: NA; CDR3aa: CAWRAGFGTDTQYF; CDR3nt: TGTGCCTGGAGGGCGGGTTTTGGCACAGATACGCAGTATTTT
abundance: NA; j_gene: TRBJ1-4; len: 14; v_gene: TRBV30; d_gene: TRBD1; CDR3aa: CAWSPGTGYEKLFF; CDR3nt: TGTGCCTGGAGCCCCGGGACAGGTTATGAAAAACTGTTTTTT
abundance: NA; j_gene: TRBJ2-7; len: 16; v_gene: TRBV18; d_gene: TRBD1; CDR3aa: CASSPSGQGVSYEQYF; CDR3nt: TGTGCCAGCTCACCTTCGGGACAGGGTGTCTCCTACGAGCAGTACTTC
abundance: NA; j_gene: TRBJ2-7; len: 15; v_gene: TRBV7-8; d_gene: TRBD2; CDR3aa: CASSLNSGGSYEQYF; CDR3nt: TGTGCCAGCAGCTTAAATAGCGGGGGCTCCTACGAGCAGTACTTC
abundance: NA; j_gene: TRBJ2-7; len: 13; v_gene: TRBV10-3; d_gene: TRBD2; CDR3aa: CASQTMGGYEQYF; CDR3nt: TGTGCCAGCCAAACCATGGGGGGGTACGAGCAGTACTTC
abundance: NA; j_gene: TRBJ2-1; len: 14; v_gene: TRBV7-3; d_gene: NA; CDR3aa: CASSPRSGAGEQFF; CDR3nt: TGTGCCAGCAGCCCCCGGAGCGGCGCAGGTGAGCAGTTCTTC
abundance: NA; j_gene: TRBJ2-6; len: 16; v_gene: TRBV29-1; d_gene: NA; CDR3aa: CSVEVGEVSGANVLTF; CDR3nt: TGCAGCGTTGAAGTAGGGGAGGTCTCTGGGGCCAACGTCCTGACTTTC
abundance: NA; j_gene: TRBJ1-5; len: 14; v_gene: TRBV30; d_gene: NA; CDR3aa: CAWSTTNFNQPQHF; CDR3nt: TGTGCCTGGAGCACTACAAACTTCAATCAGCCCCAGCATTTT
abundance: NA; j_gene: TRBJ1-5; len: 12; v_gene: TRBV29-1; d_gene: NA; CDR3aa: CSVGGSNQPQHF; CDR3nt: TGCAGCGTTGGGGGCAGTAATCAGCCCCAGCATTTT
abundance: NA; j_gene: TRBJ2-7; len: 13; v_gene: TRBV7-8; d_gene: TRBD1; CDR3aa: CASSFDRGYEQYF; CDR3nt: TGTGCCAGCAGCTTTGACAGGGGGTACGAGCAGTACTTC
abundance: NA; j_gene: TRBJ1-5; len: 11; v_gene: TRBV28; d_gene: NA; CDR3aa: CASSLSGPQHF; CDR3nt: TGTGCCAGCAGTTTATCCGGGCCCCAGCATTTT
abundance: NA; j_gene: TRBJ1-1; len: 22; v_gene: TRBV5-1; d_gene: TRBD1; CDR3aa: CASSPRVKGQGSSYIMNTEAFF; CDR3nt: TGCGCCAGCAGCCCACGAGTTAAGGGACAGGGGTCATCCTATATTATGAACACTGAAGCTTTCTTT
abundance: NA; j_gene: TRBJ2-1; len: 16; v_gene: TRBV3-1/TRBV3-2; d_gene: TRBD1; CDR3aa: CASSQDPGQGYNEQFF; CDR3nt: TGTGCCAGCAGCCAAGATCCGGGACAGGGTTACAATGAGCAGTTCTTC
abundance: NA; j_gene: TRBJ2-1; len: 15; v_gene: TRBV6-5; d_gene: TRBD1; CDR3aa: CASRSPGQGFNEQFF; CDR3nt: TGTGCCAGCAGGTCCCCGGGACAGGGGTTCAATGAGCAGTTCTTC
abundance: few; j_gene: TRBJ1-6; len: 15; v_gene: TRBV10-3; d_gene: TRBD1; CDR3aa: CAINPGQHGNSPLHF; CDR3nt: TGTGCCATCAACCCGGGACAGCATGGGAATTCACCCCTCCACTTT
abundance: NA; j_gene: TRBJ2-1; len: 11; v_gene: TRBV20-1; d_gene: NA; CDR3aa: CSAASYNEQFF; CDR3nt: TGCAGTGCGGCCTCCTACAATGAGCAGTTCTTC
abundance: NA; j_gene: TRBJ2-3; len: 14; v_gene: TRBV10-3; d_gene: NA; CDR3aa: CAISGQQRGGGLYF; CDR3nt: TGTGCCATCAGTGGTCAGCAACGTGGCGGGGGCTTGTATTTT
abundance: NA; j_gene: TRBJ2-1; len: 16; v_gene: TRBV10-3; d_gene: NA; CDR3aa: CAISETPMPRGNEQFF; CDR3nt: TGTGCCATCAGTGAGACCCCTATGCCCCGAGGCAATGAGCAGTTCTTC
abundance: NA; j_gene: TRBJ1-2; len: 17; v_gene: TRBV28; d_gene: TRBD1; CDR3aa: CASSASPGTGIGYGYTF; CDR3nt: TGTGCCAGCAGCGCGTCCCCCGGGACAGGGATCGGCTATGGCTACACCTTC
abundance: NA; j_gene: TRBJ1-1; len: 13; v_gene: TRBV18; d_gene: NA; CDR3aa: CASSPGENTEAFF; CDR3nt: TGTGCCAGCTCCCCGGGGGAGAACACTGAAGCTTTCTTT
abundance: once; j_gene: TRBJ1-1; len: 11; v_gene: TRBV19; d_gene: NA; CDR3aa: CASRLTDEAFF; CDR3nt: TGTGCCAGTAGGTTGACAGATGAAGCTTTCTTT
abundance: NA; j_gene: TRBJ1-4; len: 14; v_gene: TRBV19; d_gene: NA; CDR3aa: CASSRTATNEKLFF; CDR3nt: TGTGCCAGTAGTCGGACAGCAACTAATGAAAAACTGTTTTTT
abundance: NA; j_gene: TRBJ2-1; len: 15; v_gene: TRBV7-2; d_gene: TRBD2; CDR3aa: CASRQSGGAYNEQFF; CDR3nt: TGTGCCAGCAGACAAAGCGGGGGGGCCTACAATGAGCAGTTCTTC
abundance: NA; j_gene: TRBJ2-3; len: 17; v_gene: TRBV7-2; d_gene: TRBD2; CDR3aa: CASSPGASGGITDTQYF; CDR3nt: TGTGCCAGCAGCCCCGGGGCTAGCGGGGGGATCACAGATACGCAGTATTTT